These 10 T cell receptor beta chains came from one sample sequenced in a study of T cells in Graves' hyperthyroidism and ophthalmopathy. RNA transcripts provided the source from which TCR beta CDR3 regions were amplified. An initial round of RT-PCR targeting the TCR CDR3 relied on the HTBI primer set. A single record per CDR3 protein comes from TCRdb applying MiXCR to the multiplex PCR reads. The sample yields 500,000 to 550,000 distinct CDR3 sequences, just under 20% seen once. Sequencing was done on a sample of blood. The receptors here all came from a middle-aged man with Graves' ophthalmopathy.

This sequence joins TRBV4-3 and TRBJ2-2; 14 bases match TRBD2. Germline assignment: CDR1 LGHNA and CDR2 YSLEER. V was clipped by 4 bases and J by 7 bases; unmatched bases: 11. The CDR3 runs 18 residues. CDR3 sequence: CASSLHFGTSGSIGELFF. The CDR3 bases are TGCGCCAGCAGCCTACACTTCGGGACTAGCGGGAGTATCGGGGAGCTGTTTTTT.

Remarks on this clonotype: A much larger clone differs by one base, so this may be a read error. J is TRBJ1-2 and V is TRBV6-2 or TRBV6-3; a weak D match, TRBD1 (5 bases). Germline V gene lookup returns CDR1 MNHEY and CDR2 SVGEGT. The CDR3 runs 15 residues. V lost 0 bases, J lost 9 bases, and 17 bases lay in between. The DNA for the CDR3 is TGTGCCAGCAGTTACTCTAGGGACGGCGGGAGTAGCTACACCTTC. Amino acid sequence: CASSYSRDGGSSYTF.

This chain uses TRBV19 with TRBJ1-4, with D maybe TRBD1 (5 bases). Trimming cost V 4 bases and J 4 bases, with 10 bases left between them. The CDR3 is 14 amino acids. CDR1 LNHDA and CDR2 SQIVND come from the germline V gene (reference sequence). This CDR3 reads CASSKGKSNEKLFF. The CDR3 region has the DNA TGTGCCAGTAGTAAGGGGAAAAGTAATGAAAAACTGTTTTTT. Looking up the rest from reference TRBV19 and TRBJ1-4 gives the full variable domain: DGGITQSPKYLFRKEGQNVTLSCEQNLNHDAMYWYRQDPGQGLRLIYYSQIVNDFQKGDIAEGYSVSREKKESFPLTVTSAQKNPTAFYLCASSKGKSNEKLFFGSGTQLSVL.

The CDR3, as DNA: TGCAGTGCTAAGCGGGCACCTCAAACTCGGAATGAGCAGTTCTTC. This codes for CSAKRAPQTRNEQFF. The rearrangement links TRBV20-1 to TRBJ2-1, with D maybe TRBD2 (6 bases). Germline loops: CDR1 DFQATT, CDR2 SNEGSKA (reference sequence). Trimming cost V 4 bases and J 7 bases, with 20 bases left between them. CDR3 length equals 15 residues.

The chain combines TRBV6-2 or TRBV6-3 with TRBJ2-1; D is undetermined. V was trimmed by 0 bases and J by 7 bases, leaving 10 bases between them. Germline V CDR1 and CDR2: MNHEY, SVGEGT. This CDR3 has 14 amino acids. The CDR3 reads CASSYSGPKNEQFF. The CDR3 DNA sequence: TGTGCCAGCAGTTACTCTGGCCCCAAGAATGAGCAGTTCTTC.

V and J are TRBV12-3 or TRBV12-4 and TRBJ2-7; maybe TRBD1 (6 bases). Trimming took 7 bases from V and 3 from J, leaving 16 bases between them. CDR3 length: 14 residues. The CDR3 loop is CASNNGGQLYEQYF. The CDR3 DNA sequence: TGTGCCAGCAACAACGGTGGACAGCTCTACGAGCAGTACTTC.

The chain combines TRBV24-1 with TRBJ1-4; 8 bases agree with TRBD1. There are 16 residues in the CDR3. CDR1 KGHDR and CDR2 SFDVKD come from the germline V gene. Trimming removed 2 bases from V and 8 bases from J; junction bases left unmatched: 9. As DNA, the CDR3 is TGTGCCACCAGTGATTCCCGACAGGGGAGGGGAGAAAAACTGTTTTTT. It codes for CATSDSRQGRGEKLFF.

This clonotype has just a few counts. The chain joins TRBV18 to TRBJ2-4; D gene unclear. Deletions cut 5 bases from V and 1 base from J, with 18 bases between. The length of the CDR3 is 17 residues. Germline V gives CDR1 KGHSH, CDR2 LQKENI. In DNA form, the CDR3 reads TGTGCCAGCTCAACAGCTCCGCGGCGGACGGCCAAAAACATTCAGTACTTC. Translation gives CASSTAPRRTAKNIQYF.

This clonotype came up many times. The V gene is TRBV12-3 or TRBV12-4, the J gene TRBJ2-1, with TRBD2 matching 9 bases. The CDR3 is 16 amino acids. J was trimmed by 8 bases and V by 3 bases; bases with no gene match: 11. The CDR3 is CASSLDIAGVSDEQFF. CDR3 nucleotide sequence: TGTGCCAGCAGTTTGGATATAGCGGGAGTCTCGGATGAGCAGTTCTTC.

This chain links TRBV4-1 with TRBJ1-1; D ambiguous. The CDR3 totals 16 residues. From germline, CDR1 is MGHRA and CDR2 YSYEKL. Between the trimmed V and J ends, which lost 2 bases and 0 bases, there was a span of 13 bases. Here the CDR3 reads CASSQSSSNLNTEAFF. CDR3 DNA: TGCGCCAGCAGCCAAAGTTCGTCCAATCTGAACACTGAAGCTTTCTTT.